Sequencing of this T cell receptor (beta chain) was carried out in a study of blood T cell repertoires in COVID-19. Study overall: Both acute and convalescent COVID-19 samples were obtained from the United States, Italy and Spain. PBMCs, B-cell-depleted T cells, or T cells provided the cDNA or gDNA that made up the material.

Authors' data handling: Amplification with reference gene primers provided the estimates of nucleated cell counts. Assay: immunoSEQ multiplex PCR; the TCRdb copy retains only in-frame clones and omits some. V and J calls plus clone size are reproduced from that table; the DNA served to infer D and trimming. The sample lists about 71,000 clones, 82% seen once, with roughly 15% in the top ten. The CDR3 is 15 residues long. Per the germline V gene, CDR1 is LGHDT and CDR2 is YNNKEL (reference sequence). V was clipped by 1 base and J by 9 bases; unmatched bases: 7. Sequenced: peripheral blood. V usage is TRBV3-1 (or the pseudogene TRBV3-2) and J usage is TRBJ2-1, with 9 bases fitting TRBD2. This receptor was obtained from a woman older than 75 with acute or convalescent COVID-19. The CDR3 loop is CASSQVRLAGTEQFF. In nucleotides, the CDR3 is TGTGCCAGCAGCCAAGTCCGGCTAGCGGGAACTGAGCAGTTCTTC.